This TCR beta chain appears in the sequencing data of a study of blood T cells in healthy people across ages. Points from the study as a whole: The recorded TCR beta diversity per million T cells decreased in a roughly linear manner with age.

V was trimmed by 3 bases and J by 6 bases, leaving 11 bases between them. The CDR3 sequence is 12 residues long. Germline V gives CDR1 SQVTM, CDR2 ANQGSEA. A sample-barcoded 5' primer and a J-beta primer mix were used in a second PCR of about 7 to 11 cycles. TCRdb analysed the 5' RACE reads with MiXCR anew, one entry per CDR3 protein. Of 850,000 to 1,100,000 distinct CDR3 sequences detected, more than 30% appear once; the ten largest clones hold around 13%. With regard to this clonotype: Its antigen is currently unknown.

The sample consisted of blood. The chain joins TRBV29-1 to TRBJ1-1; D uncertain. The sequence was obtained from a man between 18 and 29 years old in good health. CDR3 DNA sequence: TGCAGCGTTGAGCGTAGTGCCTCTGAAGCTTTCTTT. Amino acid sequence: CSVERSASEAFF. The full variable domain, completed using reference TRBV29-1 and TRBJ1-1, is SAVISQKPSRDICQRGTSLTIQCQVDSQVTMMFWYRQQPGQSLTLIATANQGSEATYESGFVIDKFPISRPNLTFSTLTVSNMSPEDSSIYLCSVERSASEAFFGQGTRLTVV.